These T cell receptor beta chains were read from a single sample in a study of B cell selection in AIRE deficiency. Method: immunoSEQ multiplex PCR; TCRdb's copy keeps in-frame clones and lacks some. The sample shows roughly 25,000 clones, about 96% of them seen only once. Sequencing was done on a sample of CD4+CD127+ conventional T cells sorted from PBMCs. The receptors originated from a human donor in good health. The CDR3 runs from the conserved cysteine through the conserved F or W. A D gene is named only where the DNA matches it firmly. Rows may omit the clone size; those that give it use once, few, many or a size class.

d_call: NA; cdr3_length: 16; v_call: TRBV5-6; j_call: TRBJ2-3; clone_size: NA; cdr3_aa: CASSFGGRRVADTQYF; cdr3_nt: TGTGCCAGCAGCTTTGGCGGAAGGCGGGTTGCAGATACGCAGTATTTT
d_call: NA; cdr3_length: 14; v_call: TRBV15; j_call: TRBJ2-1; clone_size: NA; cdr3_aa: CATSKRGVNAEQFF; cdr3_nt: TGTGCCACCAGCAAGAGGGGGGTGAATGCGGAGCAGTTCTTC
d_call: TRBD1; cdr3_length: 14; v_call: TRBV5-1; j_call: TRBJ2-7; clone_size: NA; cdr3_aa: CASNSGQGIYEQYF; cdr3_nt: TGCGCCAGCAACTCGGGACAGGGGATCTACGAGCAGTACTTC
d_call: TRBD2; cdr3_length: 15; v_call: TRBV6-1; j_call: TRBJ2-2; clone_size: NA; cdr3_aa: CASSSGTRDTGELFF; cdr3_nt: TGTGCCAGCAGTTCAGGGACTAGGGACACCGGGGAGCTGTTTTTT
d_call: NA; cdr3_length: 15; v_call: TRBV7-2; j_call: TRBJ2-7; clone_size: NA; cdr3_aa: CASSLGRGSGYEQYF; cdr3_nt: TGTGCCAGCAGCTTAGGACGTGGGAGCGGGTACGAGCAGTACTTC
d_call: NA; cdr3_length: 13; v_call: TRBV2; j_call: TRBJ1-5; clone_size: NA; cdr3_aa: CASSEALRRGQHF; cdr3_nt: TGTGCCAGCAGTGAAGCGCTTCGGAGGGGCCAGCATTTT
d_call: NA; cdr3_length: 13; v_call: TRBV28; j_call: TRBJ1-1; clone_size: NA; cdr3_aa: CAGLRGLNTEAFF; cdr3_nt: TGTGCCGGCCTACGGGGCTTGAACACTGAAGCTTTCTTT
d_call: NA; cdr3_length: 17; v_call: TRBV7-2; j_call: TRBJ2-3; clone_size: once; cdr3_aa: CASSPRWGSKGADTQYF; cdr3_nt: TGTGCCAGCAGCCCACGGTGGGGGAGTAAAGGCGCAGATACGCAGTATTTT
d_call: NA; cdr3_length: 13; v_call: TRBV27; j_call: TRBJ2-7; clone_size: NA; cdr3_aa: CASSLAGPYEQYF; cdr3_nt: TGTGCCAGCAGTTTGGCAGGGCCGTACGAGCAGTACTTC
d_call: NA; cdr3_length: 15; v_call: TRBV9; j_call: TRBJ2-2; clone_size: NA; cdr3_aa: CASSVASGEGGELFF; cdr3_nt: TGTGCCAGCAGCGTAGCTTCAGGGGAGGGCGGGGAGCTGTTTTTT
d_call: NA; cdr3_length: 14; v_call: TRBV19; j_call: TRBJ2-2; clone_size: NA; cdr3_aa: CASTRASNTGELFF; cdr3_nt: TGTGCCAGTACAAGAGCATCGAACACCGGGGAGCTGTTTTTT
d_call: NA; cdr3_length: 14; v_call: TRBV28; j_call: TRBJ2-7; clone_size: NA; cdr3_aa: CASSLKRGSYEQYF; cdr3_nt: TGTGCCAGCAGTTTGAAAAGGGGATCCTACGAGCAGTACTTC
d_call: NA; cdr3_length: 15; v_call: TRBV7-8; j_call: TRBJ2-7; clone_size: NA; cdr3_aa: CASSPHGRSSYEQYF; cdr3_nt: TGTGCCAGCAGCCCCCATGGGCGTTCCTCTTACGAGCAGTACTTC
d_call: TRBD2; cdr3_length: 14; v_call: TRBV11-2; j_call: TRBJ2-7; clone_size: NA; cdr3_aa: CASRLAGGRNEQYF; cdr3_nt: TGTGCCAGCAGGTTAGCGGGAGGGCGTAACGAGCAGTACTTC
d_call: NA; cdr3_length: 19; v_call: TRBV21-1; j_call: TRBJ2-2; clone_size: NA; cdr3_aa: CASSPGGSGNPIFTGELFF; cdr3_nt: TGTGCCAGCAGCCCCGGTGGGTCAGGGAACCCAATTTTCACCGGGGAGCTGTTTTTT
d_call: TRBD1; cdr3_length: 14; v_call: TRBV19; j_call: TRBJ1-1; clone_size: NA; cdr3_aa: CASIPDRGGTEAFF; cdr3_nt: TGTGCCAGTATCCCGGACAGGGGAGGGACTGAAGCTTTCTTT
d_call: NA; cdr3_length: 14; v_call: TRBV6-5; j_call: TRBJ1-6; clone_size: NA; cdr3_aa: CASSYRGRGSPLHF; cdr3_nt: TGTGCCAGCAGTTACAGAGGGAGGGGCTCACCCCTCCACTTT
d_call: NA; cdr3_length: 13; v_call: TRBV27; j_call: TRBJ2-2; clone_size: once; cdr3_aa: CASTFLGTGELFF; cdr3_nt: TGTGCCAGCACTTTCCTTGGCACCGGGGAGCTGTTTTTT
d_call: NA; cdr3_length: 12; v_call: TRBV28; j_call: TRBJ1-5; clone_size: NA; cdr3_aa: CASSLLDPPQHF; cdr3_nt: TGTGCCAGCAGTTTATTGGATCCGCCCCAGCATTTT
d_call: TRBD1; cdr3_length: 19; v_call: TRBV4-2; j_call: TRBJ2-7; clone_size: NA; cdr3_aa: CASSRRDRGPTRVSYEQYF; cdr3_nt: TGTGCCAGCAGCCGGCGGGACAGGGGCCCAACAAGGGTCTCCTACGAGCAGTACTTC
d_call: TRBD2; cdr3_length: 16; v_call: TRBV28; j_call: TRBJ2-7; clone_size: NA; cdr3_aa: CASTSELTGGPYEQYF; cdr3_nt: TGTGCCAGCACTTCAGAGCTGACGGGAGGGCCCTACGAGCAGTACTTC
d_call: TRBD2; cdr3_length: 15; v_call: TRBV28; j_call: TRBJ2-7; clone_size: NA; cdr3_aa: CASSQIAGPSYEQYF; cdr3_nt: TGTGCCAGCAGTCAAATAGCGGGTCCTTCCTACGAGCAGTACTTC
d_call: NA; cdr3_length: 21; v_call: TRBV19; j_call: TRBJ2-6; clone_size: NA; cdr3_aa: CASSSGERGTALNSGANVLTF; cdr3_nt: TGTGCCAGTAGCTCGGGGGAACGGGGGACAGCATTAAACTCTGGGGCCAACGTCCTGACTTTC
d_call: NA; cdr3_length: 11; v_call: TRBV10-3; j_call: TRBJ1-2; clone_size: NA; cdr3_aa: CAISENYGYTF; cdr3_nt: TGTGCCATCTCAGAAAACTATGGCTACACCTTC
d_call: NA; cdr3_length: 16; v_call: TRBV11-2; j_call: TRBJ2-3; clone_size: NA; cdr3_aa: CASSLNHSVGTDTQYF; cdr3_nt: TGTGCCAGCAGCTTAAATCACTCCGTCGGCACAGATACGCAGTATTTT
d_call: NA; cdr3_length: 14; v_call: TRBV6-1; j_call: TRBJ2-1; clone_size: NA; cdr3_aa: CASSPDWIGAEQFF; cdr3_nt: TGTGCCAGCAGCCCAGACTGGATCGGAGCGGAGCAGTTCTTC
d_call: NA; cdr3_length: 14; v_call: TRBV5-1; j_call: TRBJ2-2; clone_size: NA; cdr3_aa: CASSLVGVPGELFF; cdr3_nt: TGCGCCAGCAGCTTGGTGGGGGTTCCTGGGGAGCTGTTTTTT
d_call: NA; cdr3_length: 12; v_call: TRBV6-1; j_call: TRBJ1-1; clone_size: NA; cdr3_aa: CASSYDWGEAFF; cdr3_nt: TGTGCCAGCAGTTATGATTGGGGAGAAGCTTTCTTT
d_call: NA; cdr3_length: 12; v_call: TRBV28; j_call: TRBJ1-1; clone_size: NA; cdr3_aa: CASTTPSTEAFF; cdr3_nt: TGTGCCAGCACCACCCCGAGTACTGAAGCTTTCTTT
d_call: NA; cdr3_length: 16; v_call: TRBV5-4; j_call: TRBJ2-1; clone_size: once; cdr3_aa: CASSLEGAASYNEQFF; cdr3_nt: TGTGCCAGCAGCTTGGAAGGCGCCGCTTCCTACAATGAGCAGTTCTTC
d_call: TRBD2; cdr3_length: 16; v_call: TRBV11-1; j_call: TRBJ2-1; clone_size: NA; cdr3_aa: CASSFGLAEAENEQFF; cdr3_nt: TGTGCCAGCAGCTTTGGACTAGCAGAAGCGGAAAATGAGCAGTTCTTC
d_call: NA; cdr3_length: 15; v_call: TRBV4-1; j_call: TRBJ1-4; clone_size: NA; cdr3_aa: CASSQGGTLGEKLFF; cdr3_nt: TGCGCCAGCAGCCAAGGGGGGACGCTAGGGGAAAAACTGTTTTTT